Below, 31 T cell receptor beta chains from the same sample are listed, as sequenced in a study of OX40 agonist ivuxolimab in advanced cancers. Produced via immunoSEQ multiplex PCR; TCRdb's table is partial and in-frame only. The table has around 63,000 clones, nearly 95% seen once; the top ten hold around 25%. The sequencing used CD4+ or CD8+ T cells sorted from blood, collected in a trial of the OX40 agonist ivuxolimab. All receptors come from an adult with an advanced solid tumor such as melanoma, head and neck, liver or kidney cancer.

In this sample, this clone turned up a few times. The chain combines TRBV30 with TRBJ2-1; 10 nucleotides match TRBD2. Germline CDR1 and CDR2: GTSNPN and SVGIG (reference sequence). After removal of 1 base from V and 2 bases from J, the junction contained 5 bases not matched to a gene. The CDR3 loop spans 16 amino acids. This CDR3 reads CAWSGSSGRPYNEQFF. CDR3 DNA: TGTGCCTGGAGTGGGTCTAGCGGGAGACCCTACAATGAGCAGTTCTTC. The entire variable domain, with the rest obtained from reference TRBV30 and TRBJ2-1, is as follows: SQTIHQWPATLVQPVGSPLSLECTVEGTSNPNLYWYRQAAGRGLQLLFYSVGIGQISSEVPQNLSASRPQDRQFILSSKKLLLSDSGFYLCAWSGSSGRPYNEQFFGPGTRLTVL.

The chain carries TRBV11-3 and TRBJ1-5; no firm D call. The V gene lost 1 base and the J gene lost 9 bases, with 10 bases spanning the gap. Germline CDR1 and CDR2: SGHNT and YENEEA. The CDR3 loop spans 13 amino acids. The CDR3 DNA sequence: TGTGCCAGCAGCTTAGCCCCAATGGGGCCCCAGCATTTT. Protein sequence: CASSLAPMGPQHF.

This chain's CDR3 is CASSPRTLYEQYF. The DNA for the CDR3 is TGTGCCAGCAGTCCCCGGACACTTTACGAGCAGTACTTC. The rearrangement uses TRBV27 and TRBJ2-7; D possibly corresponds to TRBD1 (5 bases). CDR1 is MNHEY and CDR2 is SMNVEV in the germline V gene (reference sequence). The CDR3 runs to 13 residues. Trimming shortened V by 5 bases and J by 4 bases, and 12 bases separated the two germline ends.

The chain uses TRBV13 and TRBJ1-3, with a possible D match to TRBD1 (5 bases). CDR1 and CDR2 from the germline V gene are PRHDT and FYEKMQ (reference sequence). The CDR3 has 15 amino acids. Trimming removed 4 bases from V and 0 bases from J, with 10 bases in between. The CDR3 DNA is TGTGCCAGCAGCTACCAGGGCTTCTCTGGAAACACCATATATTTT. Residues: CASSYQGFSGNTIYF.

Only a few counts were recorded for this clone. The V and J genes are TRBV9 and TRBJ2-5; 7 bases are a match to TRBD2. CDR1 is SGDLS and CDR2 is YYNGEE in the germline V gene. This CDR3 has 13 residues. With 8 bases clipped from V and 5 bases from J, the junction kept 9 bases outside the gene matches. CDR3: CASKRETDETQYF. DNA of the CDR3: TGTGCCAGTAAGCGGGAAACGGATGAGACCCAGTACTTC.

This chain links TRBV20-1 with TRBJ2-2; no definite D call. V was clipped by 5 bases and J by 2 bases, with 3 bases between them. The CDR3 runs 11 residues. Per the germline V gene, CDR1 is DFQATT and CDR2 is SNEGSKA (reference sequence). The CDR3: CSAVNTGELFF. The DNA for the CDR3 is TGCAGTGCTGTCAACACCGGGGAGCTGTTTTTT.

This chain uses TRBV4-1 with TRBJ1-2; no clear D. The germline V gene encodes CDR1 MGHRA and CDR2 YSYEKL. The CDR3 contains 17 residues. Trimming took off 1 base at V and 4 bases at J, with 19 bases between the two ends. CDR3 sequence: CASSQVPSRGHLYGYTF. As DNA, the CDR3 is TGCGCCAGCAGCCAAGTCCCCTCCCGTGGGCACCTCTATGGCTACACCTTC.

This clone was observed once. The V gene is TRBV7-2, the J gene TRBJ2-7, with no clear D. V was shortened by 5 bases and J by 4 bases, with 12 bases between the two germline ends. The CDR3 covers 13 residues. Germline assignment: CDR1 SGHTA and CDR2 FQGNSA. As DNA, the CDR3 is TGTGCCAGCAGCCTAGTCCTCGGGTACGAGCAGTACTTC. The encoded protein is CASSLVLGYEQYF. The full variable domain, in which reference TRBV7-2 and TRBJ2-7 provide the parts outside the CDR3, is GAGVSQSPSNKVTEKGKDVELRCDPISGHTALYWYRQSLGQGLEFLIYFQGNSAPDKSGLPSDRFSAERTGGSVSTLTIQRTQQEDSAVYLCASSLVLGYEQYFGPGTRLTVT.

The V call is TRBV28, the J call TRBJ2-1, with 10 bases identical to TRBD1. There are 16 residues in the CDR3. V shed 2 bases and J 4 bases; nucleotides not matched to a gene: 5. CDR1 and CDR2 (germline): MDHEN, SYDVKM. CDR3 protein: CASSLRDRGRYNEQFF. CDR3 coding DNA: TGTGCCAGCAGTTTAAGGGACAGGGGACGTTACAATGAGCAGTTCTTC.

The V gene is TRBV11-3, the J gene TRBJ2-7; D may be TRBD2 (5 bases). The CDR3 consists of 16 residues. V was trimmed by 7 bases and J by 2 bases, leaving 21 bases between them. Per the germline V gene, CDR1 is SGHNT and CDR2 is YENEEA. The CDR3 DNA reads TGTGCCAGCAACAAACGAGGGCTAGCCGCCCCCTACGAGCAGTACTTC. Translation: CASNKRGLAAPYEQYF.

The rearrangement links TRBV28 to TRBJ1-3, with unresolved D. This CDR3 spans 16 amino acids. Trimming cost V 6 bases and J 7 bases, with 22 bases left between them. CDR1 and CDR2 from the germline V gene are MDHEN and SYDVKM. The CDR3 spells CASSPTSLPLRNTIYF. The CDR3 DNA reads as TGTGCCAGCAGCCCGACGTCCTTGCCTCTAAGGAACACCATATATTTT.

CDR3 DNA sequence: TGTGCCAGCAGCTTAAGAGGCAAAGAGGCCGGGGAGCTGTTTTTT. This codes for CASSLRGKEAGELFF. This sequence joins TRBV7-9 and TRBJ2-2; D is ambiguous. CDR1 SEHNR and CDR2 FQNEAQ come from the germline V gene (reference sequence). The CDR3 has 15 residues. The V and J ends lost 2 bases and 6 bases respectively, with 13 bases between them. Complete variable domain (other parts from reference TRBV7-9 and TRBJ2-2): DTGVSQNPRHKITKRGQNVTFRCDPISEHNRLYWYRQTLGQGPEFLTYFQNEAQLEKSRLLSDRFSAERPKGSFSTLEIQRTEQGDSAMYLCASSLRGKEAGELFFGEGSRLTVL.

The chain couples TRBV9 to TRBJ2-5; the D gene is possibly TRBD2 (6 bases). V gave up 0 bases and J gave up 4 bases, with 7 bases separating them. CDR3 length equals 13 residues. CDR1 and CDR2 (germline): SGDLS, YYNGEE. The CDR3 region has the DNA TGTGCCAGCAGCGTAGAAGCGGGAGAGACCCAGTACTTC. This translates into CASSVEAGETQYF.

The rearrangement links TRBV7-8 to TRBJ2-7, with a possible D match to TRBD1 (7 bases). V lost 4 bases and J lost 1, with 11 bases in between. Germline CDR1 and CDR2: SGHVS and FQNEAQ. CDR3 length: 14 amino acids. The DNA of the CDR3 is TGTGCCAGCAGCTCGACAGGGACTTCCTACGAGCAGTACTTC. Translated: CASSSTGTSYEQYF. Full variable domain (outside the CDR3, taken from reference TRBV7-8 and TRBJ2-7): GAGVSQSPRYKVAKRGQDVALRCDPISGHVSLFWYQQALGQGPEFLTYFQNEAQLDKSGLPSDRFFAERPEGSVSTLKIQRTQQEDSAVYLCASSSTGTSYEQYFGPGTRLTVT.

CDR3 DNA: TGTGCCAGCAGCTTAGGAAGCCCTCGGGAGGGAGGACACGGGGAGCAGTTCTTC. This gives the protein CASSLGSPREGGHGEQFF. The chain employs TRBV11-3 and TRBJ2-1; 8 positions match TRBD2. Unmatched junction bases numbered 18, after V lost 1 base and J lost 10 bases. This CDR3 region has 18 residues. The germline gives CDR1 SGHNT, CDR2 YENEEA. The whole variable domain, remainder taken from reference TRBV11-3 and TRBJ2-1, is EAGVVQSPRYKIIEKKQPVAFWCNPISGHNTLYWYLQNLGQGPELLIRYENEEAVDDSQLPKDRFSAERLKGVDSTLKIQPAELGDSAVYLCASSLGSPREGGHGEQFFGPGTRLTVL.

The genes are TRBV28 and TRBJ1-3, with 9 bases aligning to TRBD1. J was trimmed by 2 bases and V by 7 bases; bases with no gene match: 12. Per the germline V gene, CDR1 is MDHEN and CDR2 is SYDVKM. The CDR3 sequence is 17 residues long. This chain's CDR3 is CASIGQGLMVAGNTIYF. The DNA for the CDR3 is TGTGCCAGCATAGGACAGGGGTTGATGGTGGCTGGAAACACCATATATTTT.

The chain uses TRBV6-4 and TRBJ2-4; D gene uncertain. The CDR3 runs to 11 residues. Trimming shortened V by 6 bases and J by 9 bases, and 9 bases separated the two germline ends. The germline gives CDR1 MRHNA, CDR2 SNTAGT. CDR3 amino acids: CASSRFCIQYF. The CDR3 DNA follows: TGTGCCAGCAGCCGTTTTTGCATTCAGTACTTC.

V usage is TRBV5-5 and J usage is TRBJ2-3; 9 bases are a match to TRBD2. The junction had 11 bases not matched to a gene; V was cut back by 6 bases and J by 3 bases. Per germline, CDR1 SGHKS and CDR2 YYEKEE (reference sequence). The CDR3 loop spans 16 amino acids. The DNA of the CDR3 is TGTGCCAGCACCGATGAGGCGGGAGGGGGGACAGATACGCAGTATTTT. It yields the protein CASTDEAGGGTDTQYF.

The V and J genes are TRBV11-3 and TRBJ2-7; a weak D match, TRBD1 (6 bases). This CDR3 has 15 amino acids. The ends were cut back, 4 bases at V and 1 base at J, with 14 bases in the middle. From germline, CDR1 is SGHNT and CDR2 YENEEA. CDR3 DNA: TGTGCCAGCAGCTCGAGAGGCCAGGGGTCCTACGAGCAGTACTTC. Encoded protein: CASSSRGQGSYEQYF.

The CDR3 reads CASSHDRGTYEQYF. In nucleotides, the CDR3 is TGCGCCAGCAGCCATGACAGGGGTACCTACGAGCAGTACTTC. The V gene is TRBV4-1, the J gene TRBJ2-7; 8 bases match TRBD1. CDR3 length: 14 residues. The V gene's germline CDR1 is MGHRA and CDR2 YSYEKL. The trim removed 3 bases at V and 2 bases at J, leaving 3 bases unmatched.

The CDR3 protein is CASSFLGAGEQYF. As DNA, the CDR3 is TGTGCCAGCTCCTTTTTGGGGGCAGGAGAGCAGTACTTC. The rearrangement uses TRBV11-1 and TRBJ2-7; perhaps TRBD1 as D (6 bases). V gave up 8 bases and J gave up 7 bases, with 18 bases separating them. This CDR3 is 13 amino acids long. Germline V gene data show CDR1 as SGHAT and CDR2 as FQDESV (reference sequence).

The CDR3 region has the DNA TGTGCCAGCAGCTCCGGGGGGGAAGAGACCCAGTACTTC. Amino acid sequence: CASSSGGEETQYF. This chain joins TRBV9 and TRBJ2-5; 8 positions agree with TRBD2. V dropped 4 bases and J dropped 3; count of bases not matched to a gene: 2. The CDR3 is made up of 13 amino acids. Germline V lookup: CDR1 SGDLS, CDR2 YYNGEE.

The chain links TRBV28 to TRBJ2-3; D uncertain. Germline assignment: CDR1 MDHEN and CDR2 SYDVKM. Deletions cut 5 bases from V and 7 bases from J, with 13 bases between. The length of the CDR3 is 13 residues. DNA for the CDR3: TGTGCCAGCAGTCCATTTTGGCGGAATACGCAGTATTTT. It specifies CASSPFWRNTQYF.

This clone was seen a single time. V and J are TRBV19 and TRBJ2-2; D unclear. The length of the CDR3 is 14 residues. Germline assignment: CDR1 LNHDA and CDR2 SQIVND (reference sequence). The germline V and J ends were trimmed by 8 bases and 5 bases, with 15 bases remaining between them. The CDR3 here is CASHTQRITGELFF. In nucleotides, the CDR3 is TGTGCCAGTCACACACAACGAATTACCGGGGAGCTGTTTTTT. Complete variable domain (other parts from reference TRBV19 and TRBJ2-2): DGGITQSPKYLFRKEGQNVTLSCEQNLNHDAMYWYRQDPGQGLRLIYYSQIVNDFQKGDIAEGYSVSREKKESFPLTVTSAQKNPTAFYLCASHTQRITGELFFGEGSRLTVL.

The chain has TRBV19 and TRBJ2-7; 10 bases fit TRBD2. With V trimmed by 10 bases and J by 2 bases, 20 bases remained unmatched. CDR1 LNHDA and CDR2 SQIVND come from the germline V gene (reference sequence). This CDR3 is built from 18 residues. The CDR3 protein is CATKDETSGFGGPYEQYF. CDR3 sequence (DNA): TGTGCCACCAAGGACGAGACTAGCGGGTTCGGAGGTCCCTACGAGCAGTACTTC.

V gene TRBV19 combines with J gene TRBJ1-1; D possibly corresponds to TRBD1 (5 bases). The CDR3 covers 13 residues. Germline V gives CDR1 LNHDA, CDR2 SQIVND (reference sequence). Trimming removed 3 bases from V and 5 bases from J, with 10 bases in between. The DNA of the CDR3 is TGTGCCAGTAGTATTGGGGCGGGGACTGAAGCTTTCTTT. Translating gives CASSIGAGTEAFF.

The V and J genes are TRBV10-3 and TRBJ1-1; TRBD1 might be the D (5 bases). Trimming took off 6 bases at V and 1 base at J, with 15 bases between the two ends. The CDR3 has 15 residues. The V gene's germline CDR1 is ENHRY and CDR2 SYGVKD. The CDR3 DNA reads TGTGCCATCAGCACTGTGGAGGGGAAGAACACTGAAGCTTTCTTT. This codes for CAISTVEGKNTEAFF.

The J gene is TRBJ2-7, the V gene TRBV7-9; 7 bases line up with TRBD2. J lost 0 bases, V lost 1 base, and 3 bases had no gene match. The germline CDR1 and CDR2 sequences are SEHNR and FQNEAQ (reference sequence). The CDR3 consists of 15 residues. The DNA of the CDR3 is TGTGCCAGCAGCTTAGGGGACTACAACTCCTACGAGCAGTACTTC. Translation: CASSLGDYNSYEQYF.

This rearrangement joins TRBV4-1 to TRBJ2-7, with D tentatively TRBD2 (6 bases). V lost 2 bases and J 3 bases, leaving 11 bases between the germline ends. This CDR3 comprises 14 residues. Germline CDR1 reads MGHRA; CDR2 reads YSYEKL. The CDR3 reads CASSQSEGYYEQYF. The CDR3 nucleotides read TGCGCCAGCAGCCAATCGGAGGGGTACTACGAGCAGTACTTC.

The V gene is TRBV7-9, the J gene TRBJ2-5; TRBD1 aligns across 7 bases. The junction had 10 bases not matched to a gene; V was cut back by 5 bases and J by 4 bases. Germline loops: CDR1 SEHNR, CDR2 FQNEAQ (reference sequence). The length of the CDR3 is 15 residues. The CDR3 loop reads CASSRPTGIRETQYF. In nucleotides, the CDR3 is TGTGCCAGCAGCCGGCCGACAGGGATTAGAGAGACCCAGTACTTC.

This sequence joins TRBV6-1 and TRBJ1-5; tentative D call: TRBD1 (5 bases). The CDR3 covers 15 residues. Germline V gene sequence: CDR1 MNHNS, CDR2 SASEGT. V lost 4 bases and J 0 bases, leaving 10 bases between the germline ends. The CDR3 DNA follows: TGTGCCAGCAGTGCGGGGACGTATAGCAATCAGCCCCAGCATTTT. This translates into CASSAGTYSNQPQHF.